This T cell receptor beta chain was identified in a study of PD-1 blockade in classical Hodgkin lymphoma. Study-level information: The study gave patients nivolumab 3 mg/kg intravenously every 2 weeks.

Generated by immunoSEQ multiplex PCR, the TCRdb table keeps only in-frame clones and is missing some. The table includes 45,000 to 60,000 clones, more than 65% detected once. In regard to this clone: Its antigen remains unknown.

Patients all relapsed after autologous stem cell transplantation, and there was variation in brentuximab vedotin exposure. Whole-study findings and limits: Patients who began taking nivolumab under 1 year after ASCT were left out. Complete responders started with a diversity level that resembled newly diagnosed patients at baseline. Possibly reflecting disease activity or prior therapy, repertoire differences have causes that remain undefined.

The V gene's germline CDR1 is MGHRA and CDR2 YSYEKL. The CDR3 spans 17 residues. Deletions cut 3 bases from V and 5 bases from J, with 20 bases between. This clonotype was sampled from a human donor with classical Hodgkin lymphoma. The V call is TRBV4-1, the J call TRBJ2-1; maybe TRBD2 (6 bases). Source: peripheral blood mononuclear cells (PBMCs), taken at baseline. The CDR3 sequence is CASSHPIDGSKDNEQFF. The DNA of the CDR3 is TGCGCCAGCAGCCACCCAATCGACGGGAGCAAAGACAATGAGCAGTTCTTC.